This is a list of T cell receptor beta chains from one sample in a study of blood T cell repertoires in COVID-19. Sequenced by immunoSEQ multiplex PCR; TCRdb stores in-frame clones only, minus some. The data contain roughly 200,000 clones, nearly 90% of them seen just once; the ten biggest clones take up about 2.1%. The sample comprised PBMCs or T cells enriched from blood (not recorded which). These receptors came from a woman between 40 and 55 years old with acute COVID-19. Both conserved end residues are part of each CDR3. The D gene is left open where the match is weak. Clone size is shown for a subset of rows, as once, few, many or a class of expanded clone.

d_call	v_call	clone_size	j_call	cdr3_length	cdr3_aa	cdr3_nt
-	TRBV9	-	TRBJ1-2	16	CASSVEALEQFYGYTF	TGTGCCAGCAGCGTAGAGGCCCTAGAGCAGTTCTATGGCTACACCTTC
TRBD2	TRBV5-1	-	TRBJ2-3	14	CASTPARGGDTQYF	TGCGCCAGCACTCCCGCTCGGGGGGGAGATACGCAGTATTTT
-	TRBV7-2	-	TRBJ2-3	14	CASSLTGDTDTQYF	TGTGCCAGCAGCTTAACGGGGGACACAGATACGCAGTATTTT
-	TRBV5-1	-	TRBJ2-2	15	CASSLVAGKTGELFF	TGCGCCAGCAGCTTGGTCGCAGGGAAAACCGGGGAGCTGTTTTTT
TRBD1	TRBV18	-	TRBJ1-5	14	CASSAGQGVQPQHF	TGTGCCAGCTCAGCGGGACAGGGAGTACAGCCCCAGCATTTT
-	TRBV20-1	-	TRBJ2-3	10	CSARGATQYF	TGCAGTGCTAGAGGGGCTACGCAGTATTTT
-	TRBV20-1	-	TRBJ2-7	11	CSARVRNEQYF	TGCAGTGCTAGAGTGAGGAACGAGCAGTACTTC
-	TRBV5-5	-	TRBJ1-3	14	CASSLGHTGNTIYF	TGTGCCAGCAGCTTGGGGCACACTGGAAACACCATATATTTT
-	TRBV9	-	TRBJ2-4	14	CASSLREAKNIQYF	TGTGCCAGCAGCCTAAGGGAGGCGAAAAACATTCAGTACTTC
TRBD2	TRBV11-2	-	TRBJ2-7	14	CASSRGRSSYEQYF	TGTGCCAGCAGCCGCGGGAGGAGCTCCTACGAGCAGTACTTC
TRBD2	TRBV5-1	-	TRBJ2-4	15	CASRHSGGAVDIQYF	TGCGCCAGCAGACATAGCGGGGGGGCCGTGGACATTCAGTACTTC
-	TRBV9	-	TRBJ2-7	13	CASSRGTDYEQYF	TGTGCCAGCAGCCGGGGGACCGACTACGAGCAGTACTTC
TRBD2	TRBV9	-	TRBJ2-5	16	CASSVGGSGTWETQYF	TGTGCCAGCAGCGTAGGAGGTAGCGGGACGTGGGAGACCCAGTACTTC
TRBD2	TRBV30	-	TRBJ2-1	15	CAWNLLAGLKNEQFF	TGTGCCTGGAATCTGCTAGCGGGATTAAAAAATGAGCAGTTCTTC
TRBD2	TRBV19	-	TRBJ2-3	17	CASSSRLAGASTDTQYF	TGTGCCAGTAGTTCTAGACTAGCGGGGGCCAGCACAGATACGCAGTATTTT
-	TRBV6-5	-	TRBJ1-5	14	CASTDRPSNQPQHF	TGTGCCAGCACGGACAGACCAAGCAATCAGCCCCAGCATTTT
-	TRBV27	-	TRBJ2-1	13	CAREQGTYNEQFF	TGTGCCAGAGAACAGGGAACCTACAATGAGCAGTTCTTC
TRBD2	TRBV27	once	TRBJ2-2	15	CASSLWTSGTGELFF	TGTGCCAGCAGTTTGTGGACTAGCGGAACCGGGGAGCTGTTTTTT
TRBD2	TRBV18	once	TRBJ2-7	16	CASSLTSGVSSYEQYF	TGTGCCAGCTCACTAACGAGCGGGGTGAGCTCCTACGAGCAGTACTTC
TRBD1	TRBV6-5	-	TRBJ1-2	13	CASNPRQGDGYTF	TGTGCCAGCAATCCTCGACAGGGAGATGGCTACACCTTC
-	TRBV11-2	-	TRBJ2-1	18	CASSRRRPPLSSYNEQFF	TGTGCCAGCAGCCGTCGTCGACCGCCACTAAGCTCCTACAATGAGCAGTTCTTC
-	TRBV19	-	TRBJ2-2	15	CASSSVSFNTGELFF	TGTGCCAGTAGTTCGGTGAGCTTCAACACCGGGGAGCTGTTTTTT
-	TRBV3-1/TRBV3-2	once	TRBJ2-7	16	CASSLSGLLSSYEQYF	TGTGCCAGCAGCCTCTCGGGACTCCTGAGCTCCTACGAGCAGTACTTC
TRBD2	TRBV7-6	-	TRBJ2-7	16	CASSGTSGGAAYEQYF	TGTGCCAGCAGCGGGACTAGCGGGGGGGCGGCCTACGAGCAGTACTTC
TRBD2	TRBV2	-	TRBJ2-1	16	CASTDLAGGSYNEQFF	TGTGCCAGCACTGACCTAGCGGGAGGCTCCTACAATGAGCAGTTCTTC
-	TRBV3-1/TRBV3-2	-	TRBJ1-6	16	CASSKRGGSANSPLHF	TGTGCCAGCAGCAAAAGAGGTGGTAGCGCCAATTCACCCCTCCACTTT
-	TRBV2	-	TRBJ2-7	12	CATLGGSYEQYF	TGTGCGACCCTAGGGGGTTCCTACGAGCAGTACTTC
-	TRBV27	-	TRBJ2-3	14	CASSKTGYTDTQYF	TGTGCCAGCAGTAAGACGGGTTACACAGATACGCAGTATTTT
TRBD1	TRBV5-6	-	TRBJ2-7	11	CASRRGQEQYF	TGTGCCAGCAGAAGGGGGCAAGAGCAGTACTTC
-	TRBV21-1	-	TRBJ2-3	12	CASSNKTDTQYF	TGTGCCAGCAGCAACAAAACAGATACGCAGTATTTT
-	TRBV11-2	-	TRBJ1-3	14	CASSLSRAGNTIYF	TGTGCCAGCAGCTTGAGCAGGGCTGGAAACACCATATATTTT
-	TRBV6-6	few	TRBJ2-2	16	CASSTPDGAPTGELFF	TGTGCCAGCAGTACCCCTGATGGGGCACCCACCGGGGAGCTGTTTTTT
-	TRBV27	-	TRBJ2-5	14	CASSSHVQGETQYF	TGTGCCAGCAGTTCCCATGTTCAGGGAGAGACCCAGTACTTC
-	TRBV28	-	TRBJ1-1	13	CASRVRGRLEAFF	TGTGCCAGCAGGGTCAGGGGACGGTTGGAGGCTTTCTTT
-	TRBV21-1	-	TRBJ1-3	18	CASSTYGGESNSGNTIYF	TGTGCCAGCAGCACCTATGGGGGGGAATCTAACTCTGGAAACACCATATATTTT
TRBD1	TRBV29-1	-	TRBJ1-1	14	CSVGGQGDYTEAFF	TGCAGCGTGGGTGGACAGGGGGATTACACTGAAGCTTTCTTT
-	TRBV19	-	TRBJ2-7	14	CASSIGDSSYEQYF	TGTGCCAGTAGTATTGGGGACTCCTCCTACGAGCAGTACTTC
-	TRBV6-2/TRBV6-3	few	TRBJ2-1	15	CASSYLHRTYNEQFF	TGTGCCAGCAGTTACCTCCACAGGACCTACAATGAGCAGTTCTTC
TRBD1	TRBV28	-	TRBJ2-5	16	CASSSDRGYLQETQYF	TGTGCCAGCAGTTCCGACAGGGGGTACTTGCAAGAGACCCAGTACTTC
TRBD2	TRBV5-1	-	TRBJ2-7	15	CASSTGLAGGQEQYF	TGCGCCAGCAGCACCGGACTAGCGGGAGGGCAAGAGCAGTACTTC
TRBD1	TRBV9	once	TRBJ1-1	14	CASSPMGQGAEAFF	TGTGCCAGCAGTCCTATGGGACAGGGGGCTGAAGCTTTCTTT
-	TRBV20-1	-	TRBJ2-1	19	CSASSESRRGLSSYNEQFF	TGCAGTGCTAGTTCGGAATCCCGGCGGGGATTAAGCTCCTACAATGAGCAGTTCTTC
TRBD1	TRBV2	-	TRBJ2-5	13	CASRGQGRETQYF	TGTGCCAGCAGAGGACAGGGGAGGGAGACCCAGTACTTC
TRBD1	TRBV7-6	-	TRBJ2-3	15	CASSLGQGESDTQYF	TGTGCCAGCAGCTTAGGACAGGGGGAATCAGATACGCAGTATTTT
TRBD1	TRBV11-1	-	TRBJ1-1	14	CASSSGTGKPEAFF	TGTGCCAGCAGCTCGGGGACAGGGAAACCTGAAGCTTTCTTT
TRBD1	TRBV19	-	TRBJ1-5	17	CASSIVPTGDGNQPQHF	TGTGCCAGTAGTATAGTACCGACAGGGGACGGCAATCAGCCCCAGCATTTT
-	TRBV11-2	-	TRBJ2-7	14	CASSPIRGNYEQYF	TGTGCCAGCAGCCCCATTCGGGGAAATTACGAGCAGTACTTC
TRBD1	TRBV5-1	-	TRBJ2-7	18	CASSDGTGAGLRKYEQYF	TGCGCCAGCAGCGACGGGACAGGAGCGGGTCTTAGAAAGTACGAGCAGTACTTC
TRBD1	TRBV2	-	TRBJ1-4	15	CASSGYRGANEKLFF	TGTGCCAGCAGTGGGTACAGGGGGGCTAATGAAAAACTGTTTTTT
-	TRBV6-5	-	TRBJ2-5	14	CASSYGRDQETQYF	TGTGCCAGCAGTTACGGGCGGGACCAAGAGACCCAGTACTTC
-	TRBV7-6	-	TRBJ1-2	14	CASSLAQGWYGYTF	TGTGCCAGCAGCTTAGCCCAGGGTTGGTATGGCTACACCTTC